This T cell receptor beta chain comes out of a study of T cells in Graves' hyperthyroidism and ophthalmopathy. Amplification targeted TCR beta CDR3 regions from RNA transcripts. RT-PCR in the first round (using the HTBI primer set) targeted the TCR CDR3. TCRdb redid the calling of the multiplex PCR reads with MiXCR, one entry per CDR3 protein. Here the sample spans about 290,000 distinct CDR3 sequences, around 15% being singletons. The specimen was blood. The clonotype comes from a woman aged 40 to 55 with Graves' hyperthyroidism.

CDR3 bases: TGTGCCAGTAATCGGGACTATCAGCCCCAGCATTTT. Amino acid sequence: CASNRDYQPQHF. The chain is built from TRBV19 and TRBJ1-5; TRBD1 is a possible D gene (5 bases). The germline gives CDR1 LNHDA, CDR2 SQIVND (reference sequence). V dropped 7 bases and J dropped 5 bases, with 9 bases sitting between them. CDR3 length: 12 residues. Using reference TRBV19 and TRBJ1-5 for the parts outside the CDR3, the full variable domain is DGGITQSPKYLFRKEGQNVTLSCEQNLNHDAMYWYRQDPGQGLRLIYYSQIVNDFQKGDIAEGYSVSREKKESFPLTVTSAQKNPTAFYLCASNRDYQPQHFGDGTRLSIL.